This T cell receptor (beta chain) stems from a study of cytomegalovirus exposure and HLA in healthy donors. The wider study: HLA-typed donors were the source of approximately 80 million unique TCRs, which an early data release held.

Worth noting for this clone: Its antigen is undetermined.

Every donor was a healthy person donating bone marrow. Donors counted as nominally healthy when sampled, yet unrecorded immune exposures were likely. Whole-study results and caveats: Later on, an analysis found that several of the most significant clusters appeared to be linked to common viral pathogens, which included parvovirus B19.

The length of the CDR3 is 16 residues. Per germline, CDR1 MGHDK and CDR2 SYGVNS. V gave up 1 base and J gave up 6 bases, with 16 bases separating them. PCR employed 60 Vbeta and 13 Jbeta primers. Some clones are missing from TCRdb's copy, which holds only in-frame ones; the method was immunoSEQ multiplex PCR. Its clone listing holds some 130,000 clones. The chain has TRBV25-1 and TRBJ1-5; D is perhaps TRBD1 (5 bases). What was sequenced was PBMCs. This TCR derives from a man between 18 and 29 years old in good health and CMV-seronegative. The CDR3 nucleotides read TGTGCCAGCAGTGAATCAGGCAGGGTCGCGCCTCAGCCCCAGCATTTT. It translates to CASSESGRVAPQPQHF.